A selection of T cell receptor beta chains follows, all from one sample in a study of CD4 T cells in relation to SARS-CoV-2 and coronaviruses. These TCRs are of unknown antigen specificity. Some clones are missing from TCRdb's copy, which holds only in-frame ones; the method was immunoSEQ multiplex PCR. The profile shows fewer than 25,000 clones, roughly four fifths of them singletons. Specimen: CD4+ T cells from PBMCs, cultured in vitro. These receptors all stem from a human donor in good health. The CDR3 runs from the conserved cysteine through the conserved F or W. D genes are given only for firm matches. Some rows mark clone size as missing; the rest say once, few, many or name a class of expanded clone.

DNA: TGTGCCAGCAGCCCGATAGGACAGGTTTTTGAAAAACTGTTTTTT
CDR3: CASSPIGQVFEKLFF
size: NA
V: TRBV11-2
D: TRBD1
J: TRBJ1-4

DNA: TGTGCCAGCAGCTTAACAGAAAACATTCAGTACTTC
CDR3: CASSLTENIQYF
size: NA
V: TRBV11-2
D: NA
J: TRBJ2-4

DNA: TGCAGCGGCTCAGTTAACTATGGCTACACCTTC
CDR3: CSGSVNYGYTF
size: few
V: TRBV29-1
D: NA
J: TRBJ1-2

DNA: TGTGCCAGCTCAGCAAACGGGGGCCATCGGGATGGCTACACCTTC
CDR3: CASSANGGHRDGYTF
size: few
V: TRBV18
D: NA
J: TRBJ1-2

DNA: TGTGCCAGCAGTTACGGGCGCGAGCAGTACTTC
CDR3: CASSYGREQYF
size: NA
V: TRBV6-5
D: NA
J: TRBJ2-7

DNA: TGTGCCAGCAGTCGAAGCGGAGGACCGAATTCACCCCTCCACTTT
CDR3: CASSRSGGPNSPLHF
size: NA
V: TRBV25-1
D: NA
J: TRBJ1-6

DNA: TGTGCCAGCAGTTACTCGCGTCAGGGATCCTACGAGCAGTACTTC
CDR3: CASSYSRQGSYEQYF
size: NA
V: TRBV6-5
D: NA
J: TRBJ2-7

DNA: TGTGCCAGCAAGAACGTGAACACTGAAGCTTTCTTT
CDR3: CASKNVNTEAFF
size: NA
V: TRBV2
D: NA
J: TRBJ1-1

DNA: TGTGCCAGCTCCGCGGACGGACCCAACTCCTACGAGCAGTACTTC
CDR3: CASSADGPNSYEQYF
size: NA
V: TRBV18
D: NA
J: TRBJ2-7

DNA: TGTGCCAGCAGTGAAATTAAGGCCTCTGAAGCTTTCTTT
CDR3: CASSEIKASEAFF
size: NA
V: TRBV6-1
D: NA
J: TRBJ1-1

DNA: TGTGCCAGCAGCGTAGGTCCAGGGCGGGGGGCTAGCGTTCCCTACGAGCAGTACTTC
CDR3: CASSVGPGRGASVPYEQYF
size: NA
V: TRBV9
D: TRBD2
J: TRBJ2-7

DNA: TGTGCCAGCAGCTTACATCTGGGCGGCGGGAACACTGAAGCTTTCTTT
CDR3: CASSLHLGGGNTEAFF
size: NA
V: TRBV7-2
D: NA
J: TRBJ1-1

DNA: TGTGCCAGCAGTTCCGGGACAGGGAGCTCCTACGAGCAGTACTTC
CDR3: CASSSGTGSSYEQYF
size: NA
V: TRBV6-5
D: TRBD1
J: TRBJ2-7

DNA: TGCAGCGTTGTGCTAAACCGGGACAGGGGGGATACTGAAGCTTTCTTT
CDR3: CSVVLNRDRGDTEAFF
size: NA
V: TRBV29-1
D: TRBD1
J: TRBJ1-1

DNA: TGTGCCAGCAGGGCCCGTGATACAGGGAACAATGAGCAGTTCTTC
CDR3: CASRARDTGNNEQFF
size: NA
V: TRBV2
D: NA
J: TRBJ2-1

DNA: TGTGCCAGCTCACCAGATGGGGGGAGTAGGGTCATTCAGTACTTC
CDR3: CASSPDGGSRVIQYF
size: once
V: TRBV18
D: NA
J: TRBJ2-4

DNA: TGTGCCAGCAGCCGGACGGTCCAAGAGACCCAGTACTTC
CDR3: CASSRTVQETQYF
size: once
V: TRBV11-3
D: NA
J: TRBJ2-5

DNA: TGTGCCAGCACCCCTAGCGGGAGCTTCACAGATACGCAGTATTTT
CDR3: CASTPSGSFTDTQYF
size: NA
V: TRBV28
D: TRBD2
J: TRBJ2-3

DNA: TGTGCCAGCAGTTACTCGGCAGGGGGCTGGGATGAGCAGTTCTTC
CDR3: CASSYSAGGWDEQFF
size: NA
V: TRBV6-2/TRBV6-3
D: TRBD1
J: TRBJ2-1

DNA: TGTGCCAGCAGCTTACTTGGGGACAGGCCCCGGGCGGCTTTCTTT
CDR3: CASSLLGDRPRAAFF
size: NA
V: TRBV7-2
D: TRBD1
J: TRBJ1-1

DNA: TGTGCCAGCAGCCCGGCCGAGGCCTCGGAGACCCAGTACTTC
CDR3: CASSPAEASETQYF
size: NA
V: TRBV7-2
D: NA
J: TRBJ2-5

DNA: TGCGCCAGCAGTGATTGGGACACGGGGGACAAAGAGGCCGGGGAGCTGTTTTTT
CDR3: CASSDWDTGDKEAGELFF
size: NA
V: TRBV10-1
D: NA
J: TRBJ2-2

DNA: TGTGCCAGTAGTATAGGGGAGGGCTACGAGCAGTACTTC
CDR3: CASSIGEGYEQYF
size: NA
V: TRBV19
D: TRBD2
J: TRBJ2-7

DNA: TGTGCCAGCAGCCCTACAGGGAGGACTAATGAAAAACTGTTTTTT
CDR3: CASSPTGRTNEKLFF
size: NA
V: TRBV7-3
D: NA
J: TRBJ1-4

DNA: TGTGCCAGCAGTTCGCCCAGGGGGAATACTGAAGCTTTCTTT
CDR3: CASSSPRGNTEAFF
size: NA
V: TRBV6-1
D: TRBD1
J: TRBJ1-1

DNA: TGTGCCAGCAGCATGACAGCAGAAAACATTCAGTACTTC
CDR3: CASSMTAENIQYF
size: NA
V: TRBV2
D: NA
J: TRBJ2-4

DNA: TGTGCCAGCAGTGAAGCGGGACATTTCTCTGGAAACACCATATATTTT
CDR3: CASSEAGHFSGNTIYF
size: NA
V: TRBV6-1
D: NA
J: TRBJ1-3

DNA: TGTGCCAGCCGCAGGGGGCCTAACTATGGCTACACCTTC
CDR3: CASRRGPNYGYTF
size: few
V: TRBV2
D: TRBD1
J: TRBJ1-2

DNA: TGCGCCAGCAGCCAAGGCCCTCACTCGCTCGAGCAGTACTTC
CDR3: CASSQGPHSLEQYF
size: NA
V: TRBV4-1
D: NA
J: TRBJ2-7

DNA: TGTGCCAGCAGTGAAAGGGGAATTAACTATGGCTACACCTTC
CDR3: CASSERGINYGYTF
size: medium-sized
V: TRBV6-1
D: NA
J: TRBJ1-2

DNA: TGTGCCAGTAGAAGGCAGGGCGGCATTGGGGAGCTGTTTTTT
CDR3: CASRRQGGIGELFF
size: NA
V: TRBV19
D: NA
J: TRBJ2-2

DNA: TGTGCCATCAGTGGGGGACAGGGACTCGATGAGCAGTTCTTC
CDR3: CAISGGQGLDEQFF
size: NA
V: TRBV10-3
D: TRBD1
J: TRBJ2-1

DNA: TGTGCCAGCAGCTTAGCGAATGGCGCGAACACCGGGGAGCTGTTTTTT
CDR3: CASSLANGANTGELFF
size: NA
V: TRBV7-2
D: NA
J: TRBJ2-2

DNA: TGTGCCAGCAGCGTACGGGACGGTAATCAGCCCCAGCATTTT
CDR3: CASSVRDGNQPQHF
size: once
V: TRBV9
D: NA
J: TRBJ1-5

DNA: TGCGCCAGCAGGTTTAAGGATAGCACAGATACGCAGTATTTT
CDR3: CASRFKDSTDTQYF
size: NA
V: TRBV5-1
D: NA
J: TRBJ2-3

DNA: TGTGCCAGCAGCGTAGCTCCGGGAAGGATGGACAACGTCCTGACTTTC
CDR3: CASSVAPGRMDNVLTF
size: NA
V: TRBV9
D: NA
J: TRBJ2-6

DNA: TGTGCCAGCAGCCGACCGGGAACTGAAGCTTTCTTT
CDR3: CASSRPGTEAFF
size: NA
V: TRBV5-6
D: NA
J: TRBJ1-1

DNA: TGTGCCAGCAGCCAAGGGTATGGCAGGACCTACGAGCAGTACTTC
CDR3: CASSQGYGRTYEQYF
size: NA
V: TRBV14
D: NA
J: TRBJ2-7

DNA: TGTGCCAGCACCACACAACATTCACCCCTCCACTTT
CDR3: CASTTQHSPLHF
size: NA
V: TRBV7-9
D: NA
J: TRBJ1-6

DNA: TGTGCCAGCAGCCCCGCCGCACAGGGCCATCAGCCCCAGCATTTT
CDR3: CASSPAAQGHQPQHF
size: NA
V: TRBV9
D: NA
J: TRBJ1-5

DNA: TGTGCCAGCAGCTGGGGGGTAGAGGAGCAGTACTTC
CDR3: CASSWGVEEQYF
size: NA
V: TRBV5-4
D: NA
J: TRBJ2-7

DNA: TGCGCCAGCAGCCAAAGACAGGGGGCCGGAGAGACCCAGTACTTC
CDR3: CASSQRQGAGETQYF
size: NA
V: TRBV4-1
D: TRBD1
J: TRBJ2-5